Shown below are 28 T cell receptor beta chains from a single sample sequenced in a study of T cell responses to AZD1222 COVID-19 vaccine. Method: immunoSEQ multiplex PCR; TCRdb's copy keeps in-frame clones and lacks some. The repertoire consists of roughly 120,000 clones, with more than 70% occurring once and the leading ten covering less than 6%. This material consisted of peripheral blood, taken on day 0 of AZD1222 vaccination. The receptors come from an adult in good health.

This clone was detected only a few times. The chain employs TRBV5-5 and TRBJ2-5; 8 bases are shared with TRBD2. Germline V gives CDR1 SGHKS, CDR2 YYEKEE (reference sequence). This CDR3 comprises 15 residues. Germline trimming cut 4 bases from V and 2 bases from J; bases unmatched to any gene: 7. The CDR3 bases are TGTGCCAGCAGCACTTTTAGCGGGGAACAAGAGACCCAGTACTTC. The encoded protein is CASSTFSGEQETQYF.

This clone was counted once. This sequence joins TRBV7-9 and TRBJ2-2, with TRBD1 matching over 7 bases. Germline-derived CDR1 and CDR2 are SEHNR and FQNEAQ (reference sequence). The V segment lost 8 bases and the J segment 6 bases; nucleotides outside the gene matches: 6. The CDR3 is 13 amino acids. CDR3 sequence (DNA): TGTGCCAGCGACAGGGTTTTGGCCGGGGAGCTGTTTTTT. Protein sequence: CASDRVLAGELFF.

The DNA of the CDR3 is TGTGCCAGCAGCCCCGCTAGCGGGGGCACAGATACGCAGTATTTT. This encodes CASSPASGGTDTQYF. The chain has TRBV7-3 and TRBJ2-3, with 9 bases that match TRBD2. V lost 5 bases, J lost 1 base, and 4 bases stayed unmatched. Germline CDR1 reads SGHTA; CDR2 reads FQGTGA. The CDR3 extends over 15 amino acids.

The genes are TRBV11-1 and TRBJ2-7; D possibly corresponds to TRBD2 (5 bases). Germline CDR1 SGHAT, CDR2 FQDESV (reference sequence). The CDR3 loop spans 13 amino acids. Trimming left V 5 bases short and J 3 bases short, with 11 bases between. The CDR3: CASSPGLGYEQYF. CDR3 nucleotides: TGTGCCAGCAGCCCCGGACTCGGCTACGAGCAGTACTTC.

The gene calls are TRBV7-2 and TRBJ2-2, with a tentative D call TRBD2 (7 bases). The CDR3 spans 16 residues. The V end was cut by 5 bases, the J end by 4 bases, with 17 bases between. The germline V gene has CDR1 SGHTA and CDR2 FQGNSA. CDR3 nucleotide sequence: TGTGCCAGCAGCCAGACAAGGGGGGGGCTCACCGGGGAGCTGTTTTTT. It encodes CASSQTRGGLTGELFF.

The chain uses TRBV6-1 and TRBJ1-2; no clear D gene. The germline V gene encodes CDR1 MNHNS and CDR2 SASEGT. V lost 0 bases and J lost 0, with 8 bases in between. The CDR3 covers 15 residues. CDR3: CASSEARYTNYGYTF. The CDR3 nucleotides are TGTGCCAGCAGTGAAGCCCGCTACACTAACTATGGCTACACCTTC.

This rearrangement joins TRBV10-3 to TRBJ1-3, with TRBD1 identical over 9 bases. Trimming removed 7 bases from V and 8 bases from J; junction bases left unmatched: 15. In germline, CDR1 is ENHRY, CDR2 SYGVKD. CDR3 length: 16 amino acids. CDR3 DNA: TGTGCCATCACCTCGGGACAGGGTGTTAGCGGGGACACCATATATTTT. It yields the protein CAITSGQGVSGDTIYF.

J is TRBJ2-3 and V is TRBV11-2; D gene uncertain. This CDR3 region has 12 residues. The germline V and J ends were trimmed by 4 bases and 8 bases, with 10 bases remaining between them. Germline values: CDR1 SGHAT, CDR2 FQNNGV. The CDR3 spells CASSSNVGTQYF. The CDR3 bases are TGTGCCAGCAGCTCAAACGTGGGTACGCAGTATTTT.

This chain links TRBV6-1 with TRBJ1-3; D remains ambiguous. This CDR3 has 18 amino acids. Trimming removed 2 bases from V and 3 bases from J, with 20 bases in between. CDR1 and CDR2 (germline): MNHNS, SASEGT. CDR3 nucleotides: TGTGCCAGCAGTGAAATGCGACCTGTAGACACGTATGGAAACACCATATATTTT. Its protein is CASSEMRPVDTYGNTIYF.

This chain connects TRBV5-4 to TRBJ2-7; 7 nucleotides line up with TRBD2. The germline gives CDR1 SGHNT, CDR2 YYREEE (reference sequence). The length of the CDR3 is 14 residues. After removal of 2 bases from V and 6 bases from J, the junction contained 8 bases not matched to a gene. This CDR3 is CASSLTQGLSEQYF. CDR3 in DNA: TGTGCCAGCAGCTTAACTCAGGGACTAAGCGAGCAGTACTTC.

The CDR3 spells CASNWGQGYNYGYTF. In DNA, the CDR3 is TGCGCCAGCAATTGGGGACAGGGGTATAACTATGGCTACACCTTC. V gene TRBV5-1 combines with J gene TRBJ1-2; 10 nucleotides match TRBD1. The CDR3 extends over 15 amino acids. Germline lookup yields CDR1 SGHRS and CDR2 YFSETQ. Unmatched junction bases numbered 6, after V lost 6 bases and J lost 1 base.

The chain recombines TRBV4-2 with TRBJ1-4; TRBD1 matches 9 bases. With 2 bases clipped from V and 7 bases from J, the junction kept 8 bases outside the gene matches. This CDR3 region has 16 residues. Germline loops: CDR1 LGHNA, CDR2 YNFKEQ. This chain's CDR3 is CASSQQQGAVGEKLFF. CDR3 nucleotides: TGTGCCAGCAGCCAACAACAGGGGGCAGTTGGTGAAAAACTGTTTTTT.

The V call is TRBV12-3 or TRBV12-4, the J call TRBJ2-1; no firm D call. The CDR3 contains 12 residues. The V end lost 4 bases, the J end lost 3 bases, and 4 bases lay between the germline ends. In DNA, the CDR3 is TGTGCCAGCAGTTCAGACTACAATGAGCAGTTCTTC. Translating gives CASSSDYNEQFF.

DNA of the CDR3: TGTGCCACCAGTGCCAGGGGGGAGACCCAGTACTTC. The encoded protein is CATSARGETQYF. The chain employs TRBV24-1 and TRBJ2-5; TRBD1 matches 7 bases. The CDR3 loop spans 12 amino acids. Trimming cost V 5 bases and J 5 bases; bases outside gene matches: 1. Germline V gene sequence: CDR1 KGHDR, CDR2 SFDVKD.

The CDR3 protein is CASSPTATNEKLFF. The DNA of the CDR3 is TGTGCCAGCTCACCAACGGCAACTAATGAAAAACTGTTTTTT. V and J are TRBV18 and TRBJ1-4; D gene uncertain. This CDR3 has 14 residues. The ends were cut back, 2 bases at V and 0 bases at J, with 4 bases in the middle. The germline CDR1 and CDR2 sequences are KGHSH and LQKENI.

This clone was detected only a few times. V usage is TRBV7-2 and J usage is TRBJ1-2, with no clear D. This CDR3 comprises 12 residues. V lost 4 bases to trimming and J lost 8 bases, with 11 bases between them. Germline CDR1 reads SGHTA; CDR2 reads FQGNSA. In DNA form, the CDR3 reads TGTGCCAGCAGCTCCAGTATCCGAGGCTACACCTTC. Amino acids: CASSSSIRGYTF.

This chain uses TRBV29-1 with TRBJ2-5; TRBD1 aligns across 8 bases. Germline loops: CDR1 SQVTM, CDR2 ANQGSEA. CDR3 length: 13 amino acids. V lost 6 bases to trimming and J lost 5 bases; unmatched junction nucleotides: 8. The DNA of the CDR3 is TGCAGCGTGGTATGGACAGGGAGGGAGACCCAGTACTTC. It yields the protein CSVVWTGRETQYF. The whole variable domain, filled in from reference TRBV29-1 and TRBJ2-5, reads SAVISQKPSRDICQRGTSLTIQCQVDSQVTMMFWYRQQPGQSLTLIATANQGSEATYESGFVIDKFPISRPNLTFSTLTVSNMSPEDSSIYLCSVVWTGRETQYFGPGTRLLVL.

This chain links TRBV5-8 with TRBJ2-3, with D perhaps being TRBD1 or TRBD2 (6 bases each). Germline V gene data show CDR1 as SGHTS and CDR2 as YDEGEE. V was clipped by 0 bases and J by 0 bases, with 14 bases between them. CDR3 size: 17 residues. The CDR3 spells CASSLAGGGTSTDTQYF. In DNA, the CDR3 is TGTGCCAGCAGCTTGGCCGGAGGGGGGACTAGCACAGATACGCAGTATTTT.

A single count supports this clone. The chain couples TRBV3-1 (or the pseudogene TRBV3-2) to TRBJ1-5, with D unresolved. Germline V gene sequence: CDR1 LGHDT, CDR2 YNNKEL (reference sequence). The CDR3 totals 15 residues. Trimming cost V 1 base and J 4 bases, with 11 bases left between them. CDR3 sequence (DNA): TGTGCCAGCAGCCAAGTCCCGGGATTGAATCAGCCCCAGCATTTT. This gives the protein CASSQVPGLNQPQHF.

The chain links TRBV10-3 to TRBJ1-3; D uncertain. The CDR3 sequence is 13 residues long. CDR1 is ENHRY, CDR2 SYGVKD, per germline. Trimming stripped 8 bases from V and 0 bases from J, with 8 bases between. The CDR3 DNA is TGTGCCATCTTAACAAGCTCTGGAAACACCATATATTTT. Its translation: CAILTSSGNTIYF.

The chain has TRBV2 and TRBJ2-2; TRBD1 might be the D (6 bases). The CDR3 is made up of 15 amino acids. The V and J ends lost 2 bases and 1 base respectively, with 8 bases between them. The germline CDR1 and CDR2 sequences are SNHLY and FYNNEI. The CDR3 bases are TGTGCCAGCAGTGAATCCAGGGGGAACACCGGGGAGCTGTTTTTT. It codes for CASSESRGNTGELFF.

The rearrangement joins TRBV7-8 to TRBJ2-3, with 7 bases fitting TRBD2. The CDR3 covers 16 residues. V was pared by 2 bases and J by 5 bases, with 10 bases of the junction left unmatched. Germline assignment: CDR1 SGHVS and CDR2 FQNEAQ. The CDR3 bases are TGTGCCAGCAGCTTATCGGCGGGGGTAATTCGAGATACGCAGTATTTT. This encodes CASSLSAGVIRDTQYF.

The rearrangement uses TRBV18 and TRBJ1-1; D is perhaps TRBD1 (6 bases). The germline V and J ends were trimmed by 3 bases and 0 bases, with 14 bases remaining between them. Germline loops: CDR1 KGHSH, CDR2 LQKENI. This CDR3 has 16 residues. CDR3 bases: TGTGCCAGCTCACCTCGACAGGCGGGCATGAACACTGAAGCTTTCTTT. It yields the protein CASSPRQAGMNTEAFF.

V gene TRBV28 combines with J gene TRBJ1-2; TRBD1 matches 9 bases. Unmatched junction bases numbered 11, after V lost 6 bases and J lost 3 bases. The CDR3 is 16 residues long. Germline values: CDR1 MDHEN, CDR2 SYDVKM. CDR3: CASRSPGTGYDYGYTF. The CDR3 bases are TGTGCCAGCAGGTCCCCCGGGACAGGGTATGACTATGGCTACACCTTC.

The chain uses TRBV5-4 and TRBJ2-3; 8 bases line up with TRBD2. This CDR3 contains 14 residues. V was clipped by 4 bases and J by 3 bases; unmatched bases: 4. Germline lookup yields CDR1 SGHNT and CDR2 YYREEE (reference sequence). The CDR3 spells CASSGGLVTDTQYF. In DNA, the CDR3 is TGTGCCAGCAGCGGGGGACTAGTGACAGATACGCAGTATTTT.

The chain has TRBV7-3 and TRBJ2-2, with D possibly TRBD2 on 6 matching bases. The length of the CDR3 is 17 residues. Germline CDR1 SGHTA, CDR2 FQGTGA. The germline V and J ends were trimmed by 5 bases and 4 bases, with 20 bases remaining between them. The CDR3 spells CASSETTAGPGTGELFF. The CDR3 DNA sequence: TGTGCCAGCAGCGAAACCACAGCGGGTCCGGGCACCGGGGAGCTGTTTTTT.

DNA of the CDR3: TGTGCCAGCAGGCTGCCGGCCACAGATACGCAGTATTTT. Translated, it gives CASRLPATDTQYF. The gene calls are TRBV12-3 or TRBV12-4 and TRBJ2-3; D call uncertain. The CDR3 runs 13 residues. Trimming shortened V by 6 bases and J by 2 bases, and 9 bases separated the two germline ends.

V is TRBV4-3 and J is TRBJ2-7, with D perhaps matching TRBD1 (5 bases). The CDR3 contains 15 residues. Germline CDR1 is LGHNA and CDR2 is YSLEER. Trimming took 0 bases from V and 6 from J, leaving 15 bases between them. CDR3 amino acids: CASSQEEQGSGEQYF. The CDR3 DNA reads as TGCGCCAGCAGCCAAGAGGAGCAGGGTTCTGGCGAGCAGTACTTC.